Listed below are T cell receptor beta chains from one sample, sequenced in a study of blood T cell repertoires in COVID-19. Method: immunoSEQ multiplex PCR; TCRdb's copy keeps in-frame clones and lacks some. Here the sample spans 130,000 to 150,000 clones, approximately 81% being singletons. Sequencing input: peripheral blood. The receptors were sampled from a human donor in a cohort sampled during active COVID-19. Each CDR3 is given with its conserved first and last residue. D genes are given only for firm matches. Clone size is given for some rows only: seen once, a few or many times, or a class if the clone is expanded.

j_call: TRBJ1-1; clone_size: .; v_call: TRBV5-1; d_call: .; cdr3_aa: CASSTTGPNTEAFF; cdr3_nt: TGCGCCAGCAGCACGACAGGTCCGAACACTGAAGCTTTCTTT
j_call: TRBJ1-2; clone_size: .; v_call: TRBV27; d_call: .; cdr3_aa: CASSSPGGGYTF; cdr3_nt: TGTGCCAGCAGTTCCCCCGGAGGCGGCTACACCTTC
j_call: TRBJ2-1; clone_size: .; v_call: TRBV28; d_call: .; cdr3_aa: CASSLEYYNEQFF; cdr3_nt: TGTGCCAGCAGTTTAGAGTACTACAATGAGCAGTTCTTC
j_call: TRBJ2-7; clone_size: .; v_call: TRBV7-2; d_call: TRBD2; cdr3_aa: CASSFRLAGGGHEQYF; cdr3_nt: TGTGCCAGCAGCTTCCGTCTAGCGGGGGGGGGCCACGAGCAGTACTTC
j_call: TRBJ2-1; clone_size: .; v_call: TRBV12-5; d_call: .; cdr3_aa: CASGPGHISYNEQFF; cdr3_nt: TGTGCTAGTGGACCCGGACATATCTCCTACAATGAGCAGTTCTTC
j_call: TRBJ1-4; clone_size: .; v_call: TRBV7-2; d_call: .; cdr3_aa: CASSSHRATNEKLFF; cdr3_nt: TGTGCCAGCAGCTCCCACAGAGCAACTAATGAAAAACTGTTTTTT
j_call: TRBJ1-3; clone_size: .; v_call: TRBV6-5; d_call: .; cdr3_aa: CASSYSTFHSGNTIYF; cdr3_nt: TGTGCCAGCAGTTATTCGACATTTCACTCTGGAAACACCATATATTTT
j_call: TRBJ1-1; clone_size: .; v_call: TRBV7-6; d_call: .; cdr3_aa: CASSPQGVWNTEAFF; cdr3_nt: TGTGCCAGCAGCCCCCAAGGGGTGTGGAACACTGAAGCTTTCTTT
j_call: TRBJ2-1; clone_size: .; v_call: TRBV7-2; d_call: TRBD2; cdr3_aa: CASSPMGSGEVRQFF; cdr3_nt: TGTGCCAGCAGCCCTATGGGTAGCGGGGAAGTTAGGCAGTTCTTC
j_call: TRBJ2-1; clone_size: .; v_call: TRBV5-4; d_call: .; cdr3_aa: CASSLGEKYNEQFF; cdr3_nt: TGTGCCAGCAGCTTGGGGGAGAAATACAATGAGCAGTTCTTC
j_call: TRBJ1-4; clone_size: .; v_call: TRBV12-3/TRBV12-4; d_call: .; cdr3_aa: CASTPGSGKLFF; cdr3_nt: TGTGCCAGCACCCCGGGGTCCGGAAAACTGTTTTTT
j_call: TRBJ1-2; clone_size: few; v_call: TRBV6-5; d_call: .; cdr3_aa: CASNPIGGNYGYTF; cdr3_nt: TGTGCCAGCAATCCGATAGGCGGGAACTATGGCTACACCTTC
j_call: TRBJ1-1; clone_size: .; v_call: TRBV3-1/TRBV3-2; d_call: .; cdr3_aa: CASSYPRGEAFF; cdr3_nt: TGTGCCAGCAGTTATCCTAGGGGAGAAGCTTTCTTT
j_call: TRBJ1-5; clone_size: .; v_call: TRBV5-5; d_call: TRBD1; cdr3_aa: CASSWYRDRSNQPQHF; cdr3_nt: TGTGCCAGCAGCTGGTACCGGGACAGGTCCAATCAGCCCCAGCATTTT
j_call: TRBJ1-1; clone_size: few; v_call: TRBV3-1/TRBV3-2; d_call: TRBD1; cdr3_aa: CASTTGGYTEAFF; cdr3_nt: TGTGCCAGCACGACAGGGGGGTACACTGAAGCTTTCTTT
j_call: TRBJ2-2; clone_size: .; v_call: TRBV4-2; d_call: .; cdr3_aa: CASSLDGGTGELFF; cdr3_nt: TGTGCCAGCAGCCTTGACGGGGGCACCGGGGAGCTGTTTTTT
j_call: TRBJ1-5; clone_size: .; v_call: TRBV10-1; d_call: TRBD1; cdr3_aa: CASRDRGTPKSNQPQHF; cdr3_nt: TGCGCCAGCCGGGACAGGGGCACCCCGAAAAGTAATCAGCCCCAGCATTTT
j_call: TRBJ2-2; clone_size: once; v_call: TRBV6-5; d_call: .; cdr3_aa: CASRAGANTGELFF; cdr3_nt: TGTGCCAGCAGGGCAGGCGCGAACACCGGGGAGCTGTTTTTT
j_call: TRBJ2-5; clone_size: .; v_call: TRBV5-4; d_call: TRBD1; cdr3_aa: CASSWGVGQALAETQYF; cdr3_nt: TGTGCCAGCAGCTGGGGTGTAGGACAGGCCCTCGCGGAGACCCAGTACTTC
j_call: TRBJ1-1; clone_size: .; v_call: TRBV5-4; d_call: .; cdr3_aa: CASSLVRDRNTEAFF; cdr3_nt: TGTGCCAGCAGCTTGGTCCGGGATAGGAACACTGAAGCTTTCTTT
j_call: TRBJ2-7; clone_size: .; v_call: TRBV19; d_call: TRBD1; cdr3_aa: CASNPRPGQPYEQYF; cdr3_nt: TGTGCCAGTAACCCGAGGCCGGGACAGCCGTACGAGCAGTACTTC
j_call: TRBJ2-5; clone_size: .; v_call: TRBV27; d_call: TRBD1; cdr3_aa: CASRGQGKGETQYF; cdr3_nt: TGTGCCAGCAGGGGACAGGGGAAAGGAGAGACCCAGTACTTC
j_call: TRBJ2-3; clone_size: .; v_call: TRBV19; d_call: .; cdr3_aa: CASRSRSTDTQYF; cdr3_nt: TGTGCCAGTAGGAGCAGGAGCACAGATACGCAGTATTTT
j_call: TRBJ1-1; clone_size: .; v_call: TRBV12-3/TRBV12-4; d_call: .; cdr3_aa: CASSPGTEAFF; cdr3_nt: TGTGCCAGCAGTCCCGGCACTGAAGCTTTCTTT
j_call: TRBJ1-1; clone_size: once; v_call: TRBV3-1/TRBV3-2; d_call: .; cdr3_aa: CASSQVRGTEAFF; cdr3_nt: TGTGCCAGCAGCCAAGTTAGGGGGACTGAAGCTTTCTTT
j_call: TRBJ2-1; clone_size: .; v_call: TRBV28; d_call: TRBD2; cdr3_aa: CASSPLTGLAGGDEQFF; cdr3_nt: TGTGCCAGCAGTCCTCTGACCGGACTAGCGGGGGGTGATGAGCAGTTCTTC
j_call: TRBJ1-5; clone_size: many; v_call: TRBV18; d_call: .; cdr3_aa: CASSPQGGNQPQHF; cdr3_nt: TGTGCCAGCTCACCACAGGGAGGCAATCAGCCCCAGCATTTT
j_call: TRBJ1-1; clone_size: .; v_call: TRBV28; d_call: .; cdr3_aa: CASSANLNTEAFF; cdr3_nt: TGTGCCAGCAGTGCGAATCTGAACACTGAAGCTTTCTTT
j_call: TRBJ2-1; clone_size: .; v_call: TRBV7-9; d_call: .; cdr3_aa: CASSSIRGRSNEQFF; cdr3_nt: TGTGCCAGCAGCTCTATAAGGGGTCGGAGCAATGAGCAGTTCTTC
j_call: TRBJ1-1; clone_size: .; v_call: TRBV10-3; d_call: TRBD1; cdr3_aa: CAIRGTGTNTEAFF; cdr3_nt: TGTGCCATCAGGGGGACAGGAACCAACACTGAAGCTTTCTTT
j_call: TRBJ2-7; clone_size: few; v_call: TRBV10-3; d_call: .; cdr3_aa: CAISSTGGSYEQYF; cdr3_nt: TGTGCCATCAGCTCGACAGGCGGCTCCTACGAGCAGTACTTC
j_call: TRBJ2-7; clone_size: few; v_call: TRBV10-3; d_call: TRBD2; cdr3_aa: CAISDQDSGGAYEQYF; cdr3_nt: TGTGCCATCAGTGACCAAGATAGCGGGGGGGCCTACGAGCAGTACTTC
j_call: TRBJ2-2; clone_size: .; v_call: TRBV9; d_call: .; cdr3_aa: CASSEGEGSGELFF; cdr3_nt: TGTGCCAGCAGCGAGGGGGAGGGGTCCGGGGAGCTGTTTTTT
j_call: TRBJ1-5; clone_size: .; v_call: TRBV19; d_call: .; cdr3_aa: CASSPSKGGNQPQHF; cdr3_nt: TGTGCCAGTAGTCCCTCTAAAGGGGGAAACCAGCCCCAGCATTTT
j_call: TRBJ2-2; clone_size: .; v_call: TRBV5-1; d_call: TRBD1; cdr3_aa: CAGRTGTNTGELFF; cdr3_nt: TGCGCCGGACGGACAGGGACGAACACCGGGGAGCTGTTTTTT
j_call: TRBJ2-7; clone_size: once; v_call: TRBV28; d_call: TRBD1; cdr3_aa: CASSPTGLSYEQYF; cdr3_nt: TGTGCCAGCAGCCCGACAGGGCTCTCCTACGAGCAGTACTTC
j_call: TRBJ1-2; clone_size: once; v_call: TRBV27; d_call: .; cdr3_aa: CASSSRDYGYTF; cdr3_nt: TGTGCCAGCAGCTCTCGGGACTATGGCTACACCTTC
j_call: TRBJ1-3; clone_size: .; v_call: TRBV29-1; d_call: TRBD1; cdr3_aa: CSVGDRAGNTIYF; cdr3_nt: TGCAGCGTGGGGGACAGGGCTGGAAACACCATATATTTT
j_call: TRBJ2-5; clone_size: .; v_call: TRBV4-1; d_call: .; cdr3_aa: CASSQGVGLASEETQYF; cdr3_nt: TGCGCCAGCAGCCAAGGGGTCGGTCTTGCTAGTGAGGAGACCCAGTACTTC
j_call: TRBJ1-1; clone_size: .; v_call: TRBV7-2; d_call: TRBD1; cdr3_aa: CASSAAQGKGNTEAFF; cdr3_nt: TGTGCCAGCAGCGCAGCACAGGGGAAAGGAAACACTGAAGCTTTCTTT
j_call: TRBJ1-4; clone_size: .; v_call: TRBV4-3; d_call: TRBD1; cdr3_aa: CASSQELGDRRVVKLFF; cdr3_nt: TGCGCCAGCAGCCAGGAATTGGGGGACAGACGGGTTGTAAAACTGTTTTTT
j_call: TRBJ1-3; clone_size: .; v_call: TRBV30; d_call: .; cdr3_aa: CASYREPSGNTIYF; cdr3_nt: TGTGCCTCCTACAGGGAACCCTCTGGAAACACCATATATTTT
j_call: TRBJ1-2; clone_size: .; v_call: TRBV6-4; d_call: TRBD1; cdr3_aa: CASSLGQGDRHGYTF; cdr3_nt: TGTGCCAGCAGTTTGGGACAGGGGGATCGACATGGCTACACCTTC
j_call: TRBJ1-5; clone_size: .; v_call: TRBV6-2/TRBV6-3; d_call: .; cdr3_aa: CASTPGLKNQPQHF; cdr3_nt: TGTGCCAGCACCCCGGGACTGAAGAATCAGCCCCAGCATTTT
j_call: TRBJ2-3; clone_size: .; v_call: TRBV7-9; d_call: TRBD2; cdr3_aa: CASSSRGGPTDTQYF; cdr3_nt: TGTGCCAGCAGCTCCCGGGGGGGACCAACAGATACGCAGTATTTT
j_call: TRBJ2-2; clone_size: .; v_call: TRBV30; d_call: .; cdr3_aa: CAWGLGANTGELFF; cdr3_nt: TGTGCTTGGGGCCTAGGTGCGAACACCGGGGAGCTGTTTTTT
j_call: TRBJ2-5; clone_size: .; v_call: TRBV5-1; d_call: .; cdr3_aa: CASSSAEGKSGTQYF; cdr3_nt: TGCGCCAGCAGCTCGGCTGAAGGCAAGTCGGGGACCCAGTACTTC
j_call: TRBJ1-2; clone_size: .; v_call: TRBV29-1; d_call: TRBD1; cdr3_aa: CSVEDSGQGFWGYTF; cdr3_nt: TGCAGCGTTGAAGATTCGGGACAGGGGTTCTGGGGCTACACCTTC
j_call: TRBJ1-2; clone_size: once; v_call: TRBV12-3/TRBV12-4; d_call: .; cdr3_aa: CASSLDRFGYTF; cdr3_nt: TGTGCCAGCAGTTTGGACAGATTCGGCTACACCTTC
j_call: TRBJ2-1; clone_size: .; v_call: TRBV7-2; d_call: .; cdr3_aa: CASSLVRSRGYNEQFF; cdr3_nt: TGTGCCAGCAGCTTAGTGCGTTCCCGGGGGTACAATGAGCAGTTCTTC
j_call: TRBJ2-3; clone_size: .; v_call: TRBV14; d_call: .; cdr3_aa: CASSLRGDTQYF; cdr3_nt: TGTGCCAGCAGCCTTAGAGGAGATACGCAGTATTTT
j_call: TRBJ2-7; clone_size: few; v_call: TRBV28; d_call: TRBD1; cdr3_aa: CASRRQGEYEQYF; cdr3_nt: TGTGCCAGCAGGAGACAGGGGGAATACGAGCAGTACTTC
j_call: TRBJ1-3; clone_size: .; v_call: TRBV2; d_call: .; cdr3_aa: CASSVEAGGNTIYF; cdr3_nt: TGTGCCAGCAGTGTGGAGGCAGGAGGAAACACCATATATTTT
j_call: TRBJ2-3; clone_size: .; v_call: TRBV5-1; d_call: TRBD1; cdr3_aa: CASSSRQGADTQYF; cdr3_nt: TGCGCCAGCAGCTCCCGACAGGGGGCAGATACGCAGTATTTT
j_call: TRBJ2-1; clone_size: .; v_call: TRBV5-1; d_call: .; cdr3_aa: CASSFRTVRSSYNEQFF; cdr3_nt: TGCGCCAGCAGCTTTCGGACTGTCCGCTCCTCCTACAATGAGCAGTTCTTC
j_call: TRBJ1-1; clone_size: .; v_call: TRBV6-6; d_call: .; cdr3_aa: CASLIRGTEAFF; cdr3_nt: TGTGCCAGCCTTATCCGGGGTACTGAAGCTTTCTTT
j_call: TRBJ1-2; clone_size: .; v_call: TRBV30; d_call: .; cdr3_aa: CAWSIPQSGYTF; cdr3_nt: TGTGCCTGGAGTATTCCACAGTCTGGCTACACCTTC
j_call: TRBJ1-5; clone_size: once; v_call: TRBV6-1; d_call: .; cdr3_aa: CASSEAINQPQHF; cdr3_nt: TGTGCCAGCAGTGAAGCTATCAATCAGCCCCAGCATTTT